This T cell receptor (beta chain) stems from a study of shared clonotypes between healthy human individuals. In regard to this clone: Its antigen is not identified.

Deep-level assay runs were performed. Each cell subset's genomic DNA was divided evenly among several immunoSEQ plates. Sequencing used immunoSEQ multiplex PCR; TCRdb keeps in-frame clones, though not all of them. In the table there are over a million clones, approximately 78% of which are singletons. Study-wide results and caveats: Although depth was large, rarefaction showed that sequencing of the sorted subsets was incomplete.

CD4+ cells underwent separation, giving CD45RA+ naive and CD45RA-negative memory subsets. This TCR came from a man aged 18 to 29 in good health. Some clones in this sample may be carry-over from other donors' samples. The sequenced sample consisted of memory CD4+ T cells from PBMCs. Subset meaning: CD45RA-negative fraction.

The CDR3 nucleotides are TGTGCCAGCCAGACTAGCGGGAGGGTCAATGAGCAGTTCTTC. Translation gives CASQTSGRVNEQFF. J is TRBJ2-1 and V is TRBV19; TRBD2 matches at 14 bases. The V and J ends lost 9 bases and 6 bases, in that order; junction bases with no gene match: 4. This CDR3 comprises 14 residues. Germline values: CDR1 LNHDA, CDR2 SQIVND (reference sequence).